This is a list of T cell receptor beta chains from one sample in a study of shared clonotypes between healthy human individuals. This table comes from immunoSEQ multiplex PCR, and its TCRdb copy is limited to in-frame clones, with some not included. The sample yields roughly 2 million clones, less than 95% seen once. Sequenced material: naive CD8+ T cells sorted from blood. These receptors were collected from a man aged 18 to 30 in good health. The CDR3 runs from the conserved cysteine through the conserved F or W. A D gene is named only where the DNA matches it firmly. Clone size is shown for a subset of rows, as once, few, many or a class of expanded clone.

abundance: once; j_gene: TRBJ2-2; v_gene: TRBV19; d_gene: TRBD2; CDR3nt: TGTGCCAGCCAATCGGGACTACCGATAAACACCGGGGAGCTGTTTTTT; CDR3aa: CASQSGLPINTGELFF
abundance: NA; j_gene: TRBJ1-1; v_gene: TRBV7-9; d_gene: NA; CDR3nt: TGTGCCAGCAGCAGGAGGGACCGGGCCGAAGCTTTCTTT; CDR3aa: CASSRRDRAEAFF
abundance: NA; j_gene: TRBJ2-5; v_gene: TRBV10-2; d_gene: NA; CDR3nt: TGCGCCAGCTGGGGCCCGGGTCAAGAGACCCAGTACTTC; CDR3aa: CASWGPGQETQYF
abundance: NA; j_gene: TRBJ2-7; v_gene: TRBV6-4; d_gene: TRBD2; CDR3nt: TGTGCCAGCAGTGAGAGGGAAAGACTAGCGGGAGGCCCACTCTCCTACGAGCAGTACTTC; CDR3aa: CASSERERLAGGPLSYEQYF
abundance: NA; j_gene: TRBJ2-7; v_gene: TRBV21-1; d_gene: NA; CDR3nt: TGTGCCAGCAGCAATGGCCCGTTC; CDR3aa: CASSNGPF
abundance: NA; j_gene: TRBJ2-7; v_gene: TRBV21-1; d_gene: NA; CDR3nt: TGTGCCAGCAGCACGCCACCCGGGACAGGGGGTGGCGAGCAGTACTTC; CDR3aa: CASSTPPGTGGGEQYF
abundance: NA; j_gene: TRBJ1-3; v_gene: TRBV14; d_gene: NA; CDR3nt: TGTGCCAGCAGCCAACCAGGACATTACTCTGGAAACACCATATATTTT; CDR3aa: CASSQPGHYSGNTIYF
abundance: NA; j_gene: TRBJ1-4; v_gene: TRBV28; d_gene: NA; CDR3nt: TGTGCCAGCAGTTCGGTGCGGGGGGCTTCAACTAATGAAAAACTGTTTTTT; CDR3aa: CASSSVRGASTNEKLFF
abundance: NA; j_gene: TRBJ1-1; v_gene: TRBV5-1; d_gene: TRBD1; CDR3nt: TGCGCCAGCAGCTTCTTACCGGGACAGGGGACTGAAGCTTTCTTT; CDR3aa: CASSFLPGQGTEAFF
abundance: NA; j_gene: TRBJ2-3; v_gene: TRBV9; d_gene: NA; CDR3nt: TGTGCCAGCAGCGTAGGGGGGTTGGCAGATACGCAGTATTTT; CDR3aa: CASSVGGLADTQYF
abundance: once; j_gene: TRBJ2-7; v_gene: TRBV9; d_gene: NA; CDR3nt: TGTGCCAGCAGCGTAGACCTTCTCTCCTACGAGCAGTACTTC; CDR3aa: CASSVDLLSYEQYF
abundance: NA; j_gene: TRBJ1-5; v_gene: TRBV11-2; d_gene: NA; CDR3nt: TGTGCCAGCAGCTTACTTCCCCAAAATCAGCCCCAGCATTTT; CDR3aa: CASSLLPQNQPQHF
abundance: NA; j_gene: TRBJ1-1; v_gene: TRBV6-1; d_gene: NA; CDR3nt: TGTGCCAGCACCCCTCCCCCTTGGCAGTGGACTGAAGCTTTCTTT; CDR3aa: CASTPPPWQWTEAFF
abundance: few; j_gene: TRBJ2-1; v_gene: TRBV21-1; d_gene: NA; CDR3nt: TGTGCCAGCACCGGACAGGGGACCTACAATGAGCAGTTCTTC; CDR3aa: CASTGQGTYNEQFF
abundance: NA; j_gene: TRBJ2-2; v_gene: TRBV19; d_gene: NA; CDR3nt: TGTGCCAGTAGCCCCACCTCGGGGACCGGGGAGCTGTTTTTT; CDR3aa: CASSPTSGTGELFF
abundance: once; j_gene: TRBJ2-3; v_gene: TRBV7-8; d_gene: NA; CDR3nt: TGTGCCAGCAGCAGCCAGTGGGCAGATACGCAGTATTTT; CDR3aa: CASSSQWADTQYF
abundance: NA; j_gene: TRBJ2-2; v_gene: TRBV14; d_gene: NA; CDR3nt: TGTGCCAGCAGCCAAGATATCGACAGTCTACCCGGGGAGCTGTTTTTT; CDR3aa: CASSQDIDSLPGELFF
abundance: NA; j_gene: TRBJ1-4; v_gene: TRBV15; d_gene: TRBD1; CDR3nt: TGTGCCACCAGCAGAGAAGGCGTCATGACAGGGGGTTATGAAAAACTGTTTTTT; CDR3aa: CATSREGVMTGGYEKLFF
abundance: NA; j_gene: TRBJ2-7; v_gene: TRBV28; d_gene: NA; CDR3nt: TGTGCCAGCAGTCTTTGGGGCACCCAGAACGAGCAGTACTTC; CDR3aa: CASSLWGTQNEQYF
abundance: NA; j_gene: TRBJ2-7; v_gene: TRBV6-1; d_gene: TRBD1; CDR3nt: TGTGCCAGCACGCGGACAGGTCCCCCCTACGAGCAGTACTTC; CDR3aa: CASTRTGPPYEQYF
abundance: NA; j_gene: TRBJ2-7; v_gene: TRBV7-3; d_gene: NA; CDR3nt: TGTGCCAGCAGCCCCTGGGGGAACTCCTACGAGCAGTACTTC; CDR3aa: CASSPWGNSYEQYF
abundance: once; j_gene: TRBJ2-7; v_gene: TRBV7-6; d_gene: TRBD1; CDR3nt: TGTGCCAGCAGCTTTGGGACAGGGAGCTACGAGCAGTACTTC; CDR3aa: CASSFGTGSYEQYF
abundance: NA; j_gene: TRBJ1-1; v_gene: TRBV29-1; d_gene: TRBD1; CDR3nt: TGCAGCGTTGCTTCGTGGGACAGGGGATTGAACACTGAAGCTTTCTTT; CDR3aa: CSVASWDRGLNTEAFF
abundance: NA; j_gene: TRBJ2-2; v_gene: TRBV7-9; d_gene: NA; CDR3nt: TGTGCCAGCAAAAGAGGAGCCGGGGAGCTGTTTTTT; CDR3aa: CASKRGAGELFF
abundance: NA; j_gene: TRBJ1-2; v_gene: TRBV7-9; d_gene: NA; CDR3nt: TGTGCCAGCAGCTTAGACCTCAGGGAAATCTATGGCTACACCTTC; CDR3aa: CASSLDLREIYGYTF
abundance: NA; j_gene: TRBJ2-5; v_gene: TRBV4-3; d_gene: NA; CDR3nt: TGCGCCAGCAGCCAAGATCCTATCTCGGGAAGCGAGACCCAGTACTTC; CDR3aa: CASSQDPISGSETQYF
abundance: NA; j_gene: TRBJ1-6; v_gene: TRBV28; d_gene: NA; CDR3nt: TGTGCCAGCAGTTTATTTCTGGGGGACCCCTATAATTCACCCCTCCACTTT; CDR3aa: CASSLFLGDPYNSPLHF
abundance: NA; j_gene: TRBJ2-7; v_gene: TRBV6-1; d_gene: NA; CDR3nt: TGTGCCAGCAGTGCCAGGGACTCCTACGAGCAGTACTTC; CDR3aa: CASSARDSYEQYF
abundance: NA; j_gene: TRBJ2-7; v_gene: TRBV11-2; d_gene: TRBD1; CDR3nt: TGTGCCAGCAGCTTAGGGCCGGGACAGGGCCTCCGGGGGCAGTACTTC; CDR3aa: CASSLGPGQGLRGQYF
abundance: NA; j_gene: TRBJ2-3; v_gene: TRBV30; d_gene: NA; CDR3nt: TGTGCCTGGAGTGGGGGAGGGGGATACACAGATACGCAGTATTTT; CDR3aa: CAWSGGGGYTDTQYF
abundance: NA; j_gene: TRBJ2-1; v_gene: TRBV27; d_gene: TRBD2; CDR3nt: TGTGCCAGCAGCAAATACGAGGTAGCGGGAGGGCCTGAGCAGTTCTTC; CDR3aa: CASSKYEVAGGPEQFF
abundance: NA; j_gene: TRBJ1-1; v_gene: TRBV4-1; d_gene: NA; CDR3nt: TGCGCCAGCAGCCAAGAGGCGGGACACACTGAAGCTTTCTTT; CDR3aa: CASSQEAGHTEAFF
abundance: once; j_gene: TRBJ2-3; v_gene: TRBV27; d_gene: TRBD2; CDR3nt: TGTGCCAGCAGGGCGACTAGCGGGGGGACAGATACGCAGTATTTT; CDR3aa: CASRATSGGTDTQYF
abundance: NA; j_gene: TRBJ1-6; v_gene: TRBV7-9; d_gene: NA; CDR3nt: TGTGCCAGCAGCCCCTTCGGGGATGGTAATTCACCCCTCCACTTT; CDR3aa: CASSPFGDGNSPLHF
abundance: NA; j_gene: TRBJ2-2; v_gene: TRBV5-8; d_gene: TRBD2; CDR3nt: TGTGCCAGCAGCTTGTTACTAGCGGAGATCAGCCTAAACACCGGGGAGCTGTTTTTT; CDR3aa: CASSLLLAEISLNTGELFF
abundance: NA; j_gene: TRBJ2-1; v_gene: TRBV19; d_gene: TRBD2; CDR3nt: TGTGCCAGTAGTTTAGGACTAGCCTACAATGAGCAGTTCTTC; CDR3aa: CASSLGLAYNEQFF
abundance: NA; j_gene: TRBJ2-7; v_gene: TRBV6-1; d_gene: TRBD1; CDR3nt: TGTGCCACCTTGGGGACAGAAAAGGACGAGCAGTACTTC; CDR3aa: CATLGTEKDEQYF
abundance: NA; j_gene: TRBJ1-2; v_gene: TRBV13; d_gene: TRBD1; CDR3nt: TGTGCCAGCAGCTTGGCCGGGACAGCGAACTATGGCTACACCTTC; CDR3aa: CASSLAGTANYGYTF
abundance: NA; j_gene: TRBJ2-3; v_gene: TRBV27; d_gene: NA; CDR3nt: TGTGCCAGCAGTACCCTAAGCACAGATACGCAGTATTTT; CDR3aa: CASSTLSTDTQYF
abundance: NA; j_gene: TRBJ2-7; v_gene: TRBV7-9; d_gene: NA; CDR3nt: TGTGCCAGCAGCTCGGTTTTGGACGAGCAGTACTTC; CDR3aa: CASSSVLDEQYF
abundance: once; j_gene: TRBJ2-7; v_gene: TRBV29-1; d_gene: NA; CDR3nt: TGCAGCGTTGAAGATCCCAGGGACGACTCCTACGAGCAGTACTTC; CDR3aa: CSVEDPRDDSYEQYF
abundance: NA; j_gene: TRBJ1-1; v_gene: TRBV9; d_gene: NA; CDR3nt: TGTGCCAGCAGCCCATATCCTATGTTAGGGAGTGGGAACACTGAAGCTTTCTTT; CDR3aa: CASSPYPMLGSGNTEAFF
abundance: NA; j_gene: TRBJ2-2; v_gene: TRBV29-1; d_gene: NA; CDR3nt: TGCAGCGTTTCACTTGGATCTGAAGTGGCCGGGGAGCTGTTTTTT; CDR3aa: CSVSLGSEVAGELFF
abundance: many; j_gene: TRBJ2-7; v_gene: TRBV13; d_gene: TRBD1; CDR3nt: TGTGCCAGCAGCTTAGAGGGGGACAGGGGCTCCTACGAGCAGTACTTC; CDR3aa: CASSLEGDRGSYEQYF
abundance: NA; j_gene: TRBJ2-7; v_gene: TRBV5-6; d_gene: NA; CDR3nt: TGTGCCAGCAGCTTACTTCAGGGGCTATCCGAGCAGTACTTC; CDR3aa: CASSLLQGLSEQYF